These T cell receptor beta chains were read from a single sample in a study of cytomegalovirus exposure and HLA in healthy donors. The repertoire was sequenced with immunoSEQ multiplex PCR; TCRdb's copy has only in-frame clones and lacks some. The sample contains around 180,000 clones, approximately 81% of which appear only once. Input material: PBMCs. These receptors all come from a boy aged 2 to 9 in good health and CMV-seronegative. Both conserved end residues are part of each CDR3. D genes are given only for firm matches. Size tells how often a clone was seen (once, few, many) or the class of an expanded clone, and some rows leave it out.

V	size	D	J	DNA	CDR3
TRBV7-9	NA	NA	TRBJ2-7	TGTGCCAGCACTTTACGGGACGGGAGCTCCTACGAGCAGTACTTC	CASTLRDGSSYEQYF
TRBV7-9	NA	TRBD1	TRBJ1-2	TGTGCCAGCAGCCGGCATACAGGACAGGGTAGGGAAGGCTACACCTTC	CASSRHTGQGREGYTF
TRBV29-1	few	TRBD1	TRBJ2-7	TGCAGCGTCAGGACAGGGACCTACGAGCAGTACTTC	CSVRTGTYEQYF
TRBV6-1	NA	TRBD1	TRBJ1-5	TGTGCCAGCAGCTCGGGACAGGGGGTAAGGCAGCCCCAGCATTTT	CASSSGQGVRQPQHF
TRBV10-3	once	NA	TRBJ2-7	TGTGCCATCAGCTACGGACAGTCCTACGAGCAGTACTTC	CAISYGQSYEQYF
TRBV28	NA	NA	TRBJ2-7	TGTGCCAGCAGTTTAGGGGAGAGCTCCTACGAGCAGTACTTC	CASSLGESSYEQYF
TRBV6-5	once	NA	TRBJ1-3	TGTGCCAGCAGTTACTCTCTAAGTGGAAACACCATATATTTT	CASSYSLSGNTIYF
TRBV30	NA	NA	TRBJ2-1	TGTGCCTGGGTAACGTACCGGAGCTCCTACAATGAGCAGTTCTTC	CAWVTYRSSYNEQFF
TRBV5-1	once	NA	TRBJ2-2	TGCGCCAGCAGCTCCAGGTCTGCTAACGGCGGGGAGCTGTTTTTT	CASSSRSANGGELFF
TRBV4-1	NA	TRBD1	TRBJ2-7	TGCGCCAGCAGCCAGCTGGAGACAGGGGCGCCCTACGAGCAGTACTTC	CASSQLETGAPYEQYF
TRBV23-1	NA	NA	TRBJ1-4	TGCGCCAGCAGTCAAAACGGGGGAAGGACTAATGAAAAACTGTTTTTT	CASSQNGGRTNEKLFF
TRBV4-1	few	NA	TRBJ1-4	TGCGCCAGCAGCAGATTGGGGCTTAATGAAAAACTGTTTTTT	CASSRLGLNEKLFF
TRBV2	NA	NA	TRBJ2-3	TGTGCCAGCTGGACTGGAACTAGCACAGATACGCAGTATTTT	CASWTGTSTDTQYF
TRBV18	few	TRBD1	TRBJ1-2	TGTGCCAGCTCACCGGGACAGGGGAATGGCTACACCTTC	CASSPGQGNGYTF
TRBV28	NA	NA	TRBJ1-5	TGTGCCAGCACCCCTGGACAGATCAATCAGCCCCAGCATTTT	CASTPGQINQPQHF
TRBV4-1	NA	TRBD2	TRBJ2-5	TGCGCCAGCAGCCAAGGAGGACTAGCGGGGAACCAAGAGACCCAGTACTTC	CASSQGGLAGNQETQYF